A selection of T cell receptor beta chains follows, all from one sample in a study of blood T cells in healthy people across ages. TCRdb itself ran the 5' RACE reads through MiXCR, one entry per CDR3 protein. The data contain about 1.8 million distinct CDR3 sequences, around half of them singletons. Source material: blood. The source is a woman aged 40 to 50 in good health. The CDR3 runs from the conserved cysteine through the conserved F or W. A D gene is named only where the DNA matches it firmly. For some rows the clone size is stated as once, few or many, or as a class when expanded; others skip it.

-,few,TRBV7-7,TRBJ2-3,CASSLDGKSTDTQYF,TGTGCTAGCAGCTTAGATGGGAAAAGCACAGATACGCAGTATTTT
TRBD1,few,TRBV4-3,TRBJ2-7,CASSQDGTGVTYEQYF,TGCGCCAGCAGCCAAGATGGGACAGGGGTTACCTACGAGCAGTACTTC
-,-,TRBV29-1,TRBJ2-1,CSVERGRGGSYNEQFF,TGCAGCGTTGAGAGGGGAAGGGGGGGGTCCTACAATGAGCAGTTCTTC
-,-,TRBV20-1,TRBJ2-1,CSAPGYYNEQFF,TGCAGTGCCCCGGGCTATTACAATGAGCAGTTCTTC
-,few,TRBV7-2,TRBJ2-1,CASSLYRQGGNEQFF,TGTGCCAGCAGCCTCTACCGACAGGGAGGGAATGAGCAGTTCTTC
TRBD1,-,TRBV27,TRBJ2-5,CASSFDRAQETQYF,TGTGCCAGCAGTTTTGACAGGGCTCAAGAGACCCAGTACTTC
-,-,TRBV6-6,TRBJ2-3,CASRTRADTQYF,TGTGCCAGCAGGACTCGGGCAGATACGCAGTATTTT
-,-,TRBV12-3/TRBV12-4,TRBJ2-7,CASRPRGALLISEQYF,TGTGCCAGCAGACCCCGGGGGGCCCTCCTTATCTCCGAGCAGTACTTC
-,-,TRBV20-1,TRBJ2-3,CSPRLTSTDTQYF,TGCAGTCCTAGACTAACTTCCACAGATACGCAGTATTTT
-,few,TRBV4-2,TRBJ2-5,CASSQEGGDLETQYF,TGTGCCAGCAGCCAAGAAGGGGGGGACTTGGAGACCCAGTACTTC
-,-,TRBV9,TRBJ1-2,CASSGTSGPGGYTF,TGTGCCAGCAGCGGCACCTCGGGACCTGGTGGCTACACCTTC
-,few,TRBV29-1,TRBJ2-6,CSVDLSGANVLTF,TGCAGCGTTGATCTCTCTGGGGCCAACGTCCTGACTTTC
-,few,TRBV20-1,TRBJ2-4,CSASEYIAKNIQYF,TGCAGTGCTAGCGAATACATAGCCAAAAACATTCAGTACTTC
-,-,TRBV6-2/TRBV6-3,TRBJ2-1,CASRSSQGIHNEQFF,TGTGCCAGCAGATCTTCCCAGGGTATCCACAATGAGCAGTTCTTC
TRBD2,once,TRBV28,TRBJ2-3,CASSPALLTSGEYPDTQYF,TGTGCCAGCAGTCCAGCCCTCCTCACTAGCGGGGAGTACCCCGATACGCAGTATTTT
TRBD1,few,TRBV6-2/TRBV6-3,TRBJ2-7,CASSKSTGAAYEQYF,TGTGCCAGCAGCAAGAGTACAGGGGCAGCCTACGAGCAGTACTTC
-,-,TRBV5-1,TRBJ2-1,CASSLDDNGQFF,TGCGCCAGCAGCTTGGATGACAATGGGCAGTTCTTC
-,-,TRBV6-5,TRBJ2-7,CASSYFGGAPYEQYF,TGTGCCAGCAGTTACTTCGGCGGAGCTCCCTACGAGCAGTACTTC
-,-,TRBV6-2/TRBV6-3,TRBJ1-2,CASSLTDTLGYTF,TGTGCCAGCAGTTTGACCGACACCCTTGGCTACACCTTC
-,-,TRBV15,TRBJ2-5,CATSTDSVGTQYF,TGTGCCACCAGCACGGACAGCGTGGGGACCCAGTACTTC
-,-,TRBV10-3,TRBJ2-3,CAISEWSITDTQYF,TGTGCCATCAGTGAATGGTCGATCACAGATACGCAGTATTTT
-,-,TRBV20-1,TRBJ2-4,CSARDGRTAKNIQYF,TGCAGTGCTAGAGACGGACGGACGGCCAAAAACATTCAGTACTTC
-,-,TRBV24-1,TRBJ1-5,CATSAWGPDQPQHF,TGTGCCACCAGTGCGTGGGGCCCCGATCAGCCCCAGCATTTT
-,-,TRBV6-5,TRBJ1-1,CASSVDRRNTEAFF,TGTGCCAGCAGTGTTGACAGGCGGAACACTGAAGCTTTCTTT